These 15 T cell receptor beta chains were all obtained from the same sample, sequenced in a study of blood T cell repertoires in COVID-19. The assay was immunoSEQ multiplex PCR, and TCRdb's table has in-frame clones only and misses some. The repertoire includes 300,000 to 400,000 clones, about 89% of them detected once, and 6% to 7% sits in the top ten. Sequenced: peripheral blood. The receptors come from a woman in her 50s with COVID-19, enrolled during active disease.

This rearrangement joins TRBV30 to TRBJ2-3, with D possibly being TRBD1 (5 bases). CDR3 length equals 15 residues. V lost 2 bases and J 4 bases, leaving 16 bases between the germline ends. The germline V gene encodes CDR1 GTSNPN and CDR2 SVGIG (reference sequence). CDR3 sequence: CAWSYGQGGSDTQYF. In DNA, the CDR3 is TGTGCCTGGAGTTATGGGCAGGGTGGTTCAGATACGCAGTATTTT. Complete variable domain (other parts from reference TRBV30 and TRBJ2-3): SQTIHQWPATLVQPVGSPLSLECTVEGTSNPNLYWYRQAAGRGLQLLFYSVGIGQISSEVPQNLSASRPQDRQFILSSKKLLLSDSGFYLCAWSYGQGGSDTQYFGPGTRLTVL.

The chain employs TRBV27 and TRBJ1-2, with D unresolved. Germline V gene lookup returns CDR1 MNHEY and CDR2 SMNVEV (reference sequence). The V and J ends lost 1 base and 5 bases respectively, with 8 bases between them. This CDR3 has 13 amino acids. Here the CDR3 DNA reads TGTGCCAGCAGTTTATTGGGAGGGTATGGCTACACCTTC. Translating it yields CASSLLGGYGYTF.

The chain employs TRBV3-1 (or the pseudogene TRBV3-2) and TRBJ1-4, with D possibly TRBD1 on 6 matching bases. Trimming cost V 5 bases and J 3 bases, with 19 bases left between them. CDR3 length: 17 amino acids. The germline CDR1 and CDR2 sequences are LGHDT and YNNKEL (reference sequence). This CDR3 reads CASSSTPTGRANEKLFF. The CDR3 DNA follows: TGTGCCAGCAGCTCAACTCCAACAGGGCGAGCTAATGAAAAACTGTTTTTT.

Only one count was recorded for this clone. V usage is TRBV24-1 and J usage is TRBJ2-5; 11 positions agree with TRBD1. V was clipped by 4 bases and J by 7 bases; unmatched bases: 7. This CDR3 region has 15 residues. Per the germline V gene, CDR1 is KGHDR and CDR2 is SFDVKD. CDR3 DNA: TGTGCCACCAGTGACCCGGGACAGGGGGACTGGACCCAGTACTTC. Encoded protein: CATSDPGQGDWTQYF.

The chain uses TRBV5-1 and TRBJ2-7; 7 positions match TRBD1. CDR3 size: 14 residues. Germline CDR1 and CDR2: SGHRS and YFSETQ. V gave up 7 bases and J gave up 0 bases; unmatched junction bases: 7. This CDR3 is CASYRGDGSYEQYF. The CDR3 DNA reads TGCGCCAGCTACAGGGGAGATGGCTCCTACGAGCAGTACTTC.

The rearrangement joins TRBV18 to TRBJ1-1, with 7 bases lining up with TRBD1. The germline V gene has CDR1 KGHSH and CDR2 LQKENI. CDR3 length equals 13 residues. The junction had 6 bases not matched to a gene; V was cut back by 6 bases and J by 5 bases. This CDR3 reads CASSSTGVTEAFF. CDR3 nucleotides: TGTGCCAGCTCCAGTACAGGGGTAACTGAAGCTTTCTTT.

The chain carries TRBV5-1 and TRBJ2-3, with 13 bases lining up with TRBD2. The CDR3 is made up of 17 amino acids. V lost 4 bases, J lost 3 bases, and 8 bases stayed unmatched. Per the germline V gene, CDR1 is SGHRS and CDR2 is YFSETQ. DNA for the CDR3: TGCGCCAGCAGCGCCCGACTAGCGGGAGGAAAAACAGATACGCAGTATTTT. This codes for CASSARLAGGKTDTQYF.

The J gene is TRBJ1-2, the V gene TRBV6-2 or TRBV6-3, with TRBD1 as a possible D gene (6 bases). The CDR3 totals 15 residues. Trimming removed 6 bases from V and 5 bases from J, with 19 bases in between. Germline CDR1 is MNHEY and CDR2 is SVGEGT. This chain's CDR3 is CASRPTGISLYGYTF. For the CDR3, the DNA is TGTGCCAGCAGACCTACAGGGATCAGTTTGTATGGCTACACCTTC.

The genes are TRBV27 and TRBJ2-7; TRBD2 agrees at 8 bases. The germline V gene has CDR1 MNHEY and CDR2 SMNVEV (reference sequence). The J segment lost 3 bases and the V segment lost 0 bases, leaving 7 bases of the junction unmatched. This CDR3 is built from 16 residues. CDR3 DNA: TGTGCCAGCAGTTTATCGGGGGCTAGCGGGCTCTACGAGCAGTACTTC. This translates into CASSLSGASGLYEQYF.

The rearrangement links TRBV11-2 to TRBJ2-1; no reliable D call. Germline V gives CDR1 SGHAT, CDR2 FQNNGV. With 1 base removed from V and 4 bases from J, the gap between germline ends came to 20 bases. CDR3 size: 18 residues. CDR3 sequence (DNA): TGTGCCAGCAGCTTAGTTAGGCAGCACATCAAACTATACAATGAGCAGTTCTTC. Protein sequence: CASSLVRQHIKLYNEQFF.

The chain uses TRBV2 and TRBJ2-7; maybe TRBD1 (6 bases). The germline gives CDR1 SNHLY, CDR2 FYNNEI. Trimming took off 5 bases at V and 0 bases at J, with 11 bases between the two ends. The CDR3 is made up of 14 amino acids. CDR3 nucleotides: TGTGCCAGCAGTCGGGACACCCGCTCCTACGAGCAGTACTTC. Its translation is CASSRDTRSYEQYF.

V gene TRBV5-1 combines with J gene TRBJ2-5; D is undetermined. Germline CDR1 and CDR2: SGHRS and YFSETQ. The length of the CDR3 is 13 residues. Trimming removed 3 bases from V and 3 bases from J, with 9 bases in between. In DNA form, the CDR3 reads TGCGCCAGCAGCTCCTTAGAGAAAGAGACCCAGTACTTC. The encoded protein is CASSSLEKETQYF.

This chain connects TRBV5-5 to TRBJ2-1; 10 bases map to TRBD2. The V segment lost 0 bases and the J segment 2 bases; nucleotides outside the gene matches: 5. Per germline, CDR1 SGHKS and CDR2 YYEKEE (reference sequence). The CDR3 spans 17 residues. The chain's CDR3 is CASSLEGLAGAYNEQFF. CDR3 coding DNA: TGTGCCAGCAGCTTGGAAGGGCTAGCGGGAGCCTACAATGAGCAGTTCTTC.

This clone was found once. This chain uses TRBV6-5 with TRBJ2-7; possible D gene TRBD2, 5 bases. V was cut by 8 bases and J by 3 bases, with 11 bases left in between. Germline-derived CDR1 and CDR2 are MNHEY and SVGAGI. This CDR3 contains 12 residues. CDR3 residues: CASAGGLYEQYF. Written as DNA, the CDR3 is TGTGCCAGCGCCGGCGGACTCTACGAGCAGTACTTC.

The rearrangement uses TRBV19 and TRBJ1-5; a weak D match, TRBD1 (6 bases). Trimming took off 3 bases at V and 2 bases at J, with 23 bases between the two ends. In germline, CDR1 is LNHDA, CDR2 SQIVND (reference sequence). This CDR3 has 19 amino acids. CDR3 loop: CASSIPPRGRSLGNQPQHF. The CDR3 DNA follows: TGTGCCAGTAGTATCCCCCCCAGGGGCCGTTCGCTCGGCAATCAGCCCCAGCATTTT.